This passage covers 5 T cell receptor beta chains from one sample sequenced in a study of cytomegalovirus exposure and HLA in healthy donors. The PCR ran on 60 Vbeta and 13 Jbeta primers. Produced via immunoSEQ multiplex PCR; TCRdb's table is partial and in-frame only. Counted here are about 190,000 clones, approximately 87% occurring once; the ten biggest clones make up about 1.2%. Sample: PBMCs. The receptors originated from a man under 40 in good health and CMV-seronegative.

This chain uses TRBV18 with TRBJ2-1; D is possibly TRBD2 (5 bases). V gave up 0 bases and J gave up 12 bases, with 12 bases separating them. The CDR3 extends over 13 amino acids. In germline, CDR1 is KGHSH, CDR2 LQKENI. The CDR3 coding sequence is TGTGCCAGCTCACCACCGGTCAAACTAGGGCAGTTCTTC. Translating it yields CASSPPVKLGQFF.

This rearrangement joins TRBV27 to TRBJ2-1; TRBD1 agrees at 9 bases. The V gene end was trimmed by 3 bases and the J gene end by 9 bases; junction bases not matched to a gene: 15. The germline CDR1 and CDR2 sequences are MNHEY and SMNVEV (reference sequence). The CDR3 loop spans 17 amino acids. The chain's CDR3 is CASSLMATGGVLGEQFF. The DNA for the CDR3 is TGTGCCAGCAGTTTGATGGCAACAGGGGGCGTATTAGGTGAGCAGTTCTTC.

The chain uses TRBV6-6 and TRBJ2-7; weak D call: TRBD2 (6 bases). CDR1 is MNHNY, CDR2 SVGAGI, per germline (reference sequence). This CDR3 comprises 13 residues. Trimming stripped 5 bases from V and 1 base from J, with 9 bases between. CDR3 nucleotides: TGTGCCAGCAGTCTCGGGAGTTCCTACGAGCAGTACTTC. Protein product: CASSLGSSYEQYF.

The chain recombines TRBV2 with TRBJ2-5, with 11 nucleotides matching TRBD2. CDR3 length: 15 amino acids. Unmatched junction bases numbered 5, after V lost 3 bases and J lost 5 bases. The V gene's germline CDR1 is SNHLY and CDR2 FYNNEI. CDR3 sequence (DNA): TGTGCCAGCAGTGATAGCGGGGGGGCCAGGGAGACCCAGTACTTC. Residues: CASSDSGGARETQYF.

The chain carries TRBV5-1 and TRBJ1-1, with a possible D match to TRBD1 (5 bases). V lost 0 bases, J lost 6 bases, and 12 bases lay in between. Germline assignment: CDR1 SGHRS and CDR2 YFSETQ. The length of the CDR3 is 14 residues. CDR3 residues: CASSLVGTLAEAFF. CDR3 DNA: TGCGCCAGCAGCTTGGTAGGGACTCTTGCTGAAGCTTTCTTT.